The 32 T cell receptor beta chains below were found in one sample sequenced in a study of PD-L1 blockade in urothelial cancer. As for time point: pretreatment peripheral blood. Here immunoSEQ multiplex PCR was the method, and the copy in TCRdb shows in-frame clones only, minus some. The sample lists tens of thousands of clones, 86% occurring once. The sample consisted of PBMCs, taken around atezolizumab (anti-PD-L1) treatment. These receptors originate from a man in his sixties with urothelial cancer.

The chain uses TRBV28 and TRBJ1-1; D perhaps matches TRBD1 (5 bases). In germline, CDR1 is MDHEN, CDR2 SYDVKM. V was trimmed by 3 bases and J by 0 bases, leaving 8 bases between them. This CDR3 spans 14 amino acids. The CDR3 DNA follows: TGTGCCAGCAGTTTGGGGCAGATGAACACTGAAGCTTTCTTT. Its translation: CASSLGQMNTEAFF.

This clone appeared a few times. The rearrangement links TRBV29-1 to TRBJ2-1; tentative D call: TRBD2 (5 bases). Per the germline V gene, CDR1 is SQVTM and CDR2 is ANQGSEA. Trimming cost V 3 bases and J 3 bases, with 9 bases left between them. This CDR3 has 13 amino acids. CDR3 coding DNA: TGCAGCGTTGAGCGGGTAAACTACAATGAGCAGTTCTTC. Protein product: CSVERVNYNEQFF.

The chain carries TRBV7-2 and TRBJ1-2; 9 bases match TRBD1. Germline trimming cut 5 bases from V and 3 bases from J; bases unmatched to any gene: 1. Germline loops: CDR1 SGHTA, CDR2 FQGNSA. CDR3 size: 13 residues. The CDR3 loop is CASSDRGYYGYTF. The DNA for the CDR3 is TGTGCCAGCAGCGACAGGGGGTACTATGGCTACACCTTC.

The CDR3 sequence: CASTLSGTGNTEAFF. CDR3 coding DNA: TGCGCCAGCACCTTATCTGGGACAGGTAACACTGAAGCTTTCTTT. The J gene is TRBJ1-1, the V gene TRBV5-1; 8 bases align to TRBD1. After removal of 6 bases from V and 2 bases from J, the junction contained 9 bases not matched to a gene. Germline CDR1 reads SGHRS; CDR2 reads YFSETQ. The CDR3 spans 15 residues.

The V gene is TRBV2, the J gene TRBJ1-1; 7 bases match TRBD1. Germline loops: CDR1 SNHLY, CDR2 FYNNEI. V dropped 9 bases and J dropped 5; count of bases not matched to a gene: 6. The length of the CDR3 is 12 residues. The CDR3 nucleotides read TGTGCCAGAAGACAGGGACGGACTGAAGCTTTCTTT. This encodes CARRQGRTEAFF.

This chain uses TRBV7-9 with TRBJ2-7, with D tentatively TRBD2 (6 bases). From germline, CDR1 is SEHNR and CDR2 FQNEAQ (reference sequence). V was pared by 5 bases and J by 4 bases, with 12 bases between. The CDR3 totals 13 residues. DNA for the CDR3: TGTGCCAGCAGCGACTCGGGAGTGTACGAGCAGTACTTC. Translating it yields CASSDSGVYEQYF.

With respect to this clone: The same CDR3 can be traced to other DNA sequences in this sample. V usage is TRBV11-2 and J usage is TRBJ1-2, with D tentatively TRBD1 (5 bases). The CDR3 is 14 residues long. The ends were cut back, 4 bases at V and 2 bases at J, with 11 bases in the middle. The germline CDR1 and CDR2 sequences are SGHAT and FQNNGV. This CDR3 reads CASSSSTANYGYTF. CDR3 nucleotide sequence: TGTGCCAGCAGCTCGTCGACAGCAAACTATGGCTACACCTTC.

For the CDR3, the DNA is TGTGCCAGCAGCCCTCAGGGGAACACCGGGGAGCTGTTTTTT. Encoded protein: CASSPQGNTGELFF. V and J are TRBV7-2 and TRBJ2-2; tentatively, D is TRBD1 (5 bases). The V and J ends lost 5 bases and 1 base respectively, with 8 bases between them. CDR1 is SGHTA, CDR2 FQGNSA, per germline. The CDR3 runs to 14 residues.

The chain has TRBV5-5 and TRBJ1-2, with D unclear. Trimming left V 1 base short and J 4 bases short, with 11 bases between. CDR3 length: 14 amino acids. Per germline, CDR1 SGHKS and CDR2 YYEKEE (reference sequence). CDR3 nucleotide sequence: TGTGCCAGCAGCTTGAGCGGACGGGGCTATGGCTACACCTTC. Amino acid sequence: CASSLSGRGYGYTF.

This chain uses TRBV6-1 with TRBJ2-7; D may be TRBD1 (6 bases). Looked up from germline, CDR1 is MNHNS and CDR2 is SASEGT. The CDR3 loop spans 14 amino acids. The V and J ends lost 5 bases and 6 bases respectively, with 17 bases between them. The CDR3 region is CASSFDRRRVEQYF. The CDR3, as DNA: TGTGCCAGCAGTTTCGACAGGCGCCGGGTCGAGCAGTACTTC.

The CDR3 coding sequence is TGTGCCAGTAGTATAAACTGGCAGGCTGTACAGCCCCAGCATTTT. Amino acid sequence: CASSINWQAVQPQHF. The chain uses TRBV19 and TRBJ1-5; D gene ambiguous. Per the germline V gene, CDR1 is LNHDA and CDR2 is SQIVND (reference sequence). V gave up 2 bases and J gave up 7 bases, with 15 bases separating them. The CDR3 covers 15 residues.

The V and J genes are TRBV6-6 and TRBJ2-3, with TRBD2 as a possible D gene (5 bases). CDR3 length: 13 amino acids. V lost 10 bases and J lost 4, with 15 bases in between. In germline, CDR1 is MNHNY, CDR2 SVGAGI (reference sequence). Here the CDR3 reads CATTRMGSDTQYF. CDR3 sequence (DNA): TGTGCCACCACTAGAATGGGGTCAGATACGCAGTATTTT.

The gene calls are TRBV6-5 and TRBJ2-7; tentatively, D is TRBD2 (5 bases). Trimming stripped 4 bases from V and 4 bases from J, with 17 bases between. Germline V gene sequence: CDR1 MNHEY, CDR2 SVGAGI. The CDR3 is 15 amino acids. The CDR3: CASSSIRRAPYEQYF. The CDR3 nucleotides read TGTGCCAGCAGTTCCATTCGGCGGGCCCCTTACGAGCAGTACTTC.

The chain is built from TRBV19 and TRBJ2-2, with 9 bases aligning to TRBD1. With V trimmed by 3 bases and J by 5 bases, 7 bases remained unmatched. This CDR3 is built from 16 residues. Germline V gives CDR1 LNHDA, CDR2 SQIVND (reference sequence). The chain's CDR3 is CASSISPGQGTGELFF. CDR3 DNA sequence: TGTGCCAGTAGTATTTCCCCGGGACAGGGTACCGGGGAGCTGTTTTTT. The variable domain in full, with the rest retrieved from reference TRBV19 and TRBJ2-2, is DGGITQSPKYLFRKEGQNVTLSCEQNLNHDAMYWYRQDPGQGLRLIYYSQIVNDFQKGDIAEGYSVSREKKESFPLTVTSAQKNPTAFYLCASSISPGQGTGELFFGEGSRLTVL.

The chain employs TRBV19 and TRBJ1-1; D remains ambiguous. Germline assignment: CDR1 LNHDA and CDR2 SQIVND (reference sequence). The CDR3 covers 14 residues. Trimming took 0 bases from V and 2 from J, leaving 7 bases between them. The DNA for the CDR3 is TGTGCCAGTAGTATAGAGGGCAGAAACACTGAAGCTTTCTTT. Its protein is CASSIEGRNTEAFF.

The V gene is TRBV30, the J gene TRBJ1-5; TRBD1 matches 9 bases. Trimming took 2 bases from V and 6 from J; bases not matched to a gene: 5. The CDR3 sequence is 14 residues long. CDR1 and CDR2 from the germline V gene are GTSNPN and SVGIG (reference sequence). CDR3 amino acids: CAWSWGTGSQPQHF. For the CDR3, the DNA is TGTGCCTGGAGTTGGGGGACAGGGAGTCAGCCCCAGCATTTT.

The CDR3 bases are TGCGCCAGCAGCTTGGAGACAGGGCGTGAAAAACTGTTTTTT. The encoded protein is CASSLETGREKLFF. The rearrangement links TRBV5-1 to TRBJ1-4, with 7 bases that match TRBD1. The CDR3 is made up of 14 amino acids. Germline V gene sequence: CDR1 SGHRS, CDR2 YFSETQ. J lost 7 bases, V lost 0 bases, and 3 bases had no gene match. The complete variable domain, with remaining parts taken from reference TRBV5-1 and TRBJ1-4, reads KAGVTQTPRYLIKTRGQQVTLSCSPISGHRSVSWYQQTPGQGLQFLFEYFSETQRNKGNFPGRFSGRQFSNSRSEMNVSTLELGDSALYLCASSLETGREKLFFGSGTQLSVL.

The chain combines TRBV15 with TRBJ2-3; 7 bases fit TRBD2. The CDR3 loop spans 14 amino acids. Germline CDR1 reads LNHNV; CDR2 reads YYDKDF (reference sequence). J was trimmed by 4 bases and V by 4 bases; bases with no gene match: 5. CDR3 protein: CATSTGLGPDTQYF. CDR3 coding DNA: TGTGCCACCAGCACCGGACTAGGTCCAGATACGCAGTATTTT. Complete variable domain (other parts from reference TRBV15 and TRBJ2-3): DAMVIQNPRYQVTQFGKPVTLSCSQTLNHNVMYWYQQKSSQAPKLLFHYYDKDFNNEADTPDNFQSRRPNTSFCFLDIRSPGLGDTAMYLCATSTGLGPDTQYFGPGTRLTVL.

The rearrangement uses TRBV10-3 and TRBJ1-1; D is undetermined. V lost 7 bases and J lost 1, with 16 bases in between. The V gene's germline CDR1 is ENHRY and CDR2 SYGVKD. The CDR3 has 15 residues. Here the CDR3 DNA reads TGTGCCATCAAAAAGGTGGCGGACTCGAACACTGAAGCTTTCTTT. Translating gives CAIKKVADSNTEAFF.

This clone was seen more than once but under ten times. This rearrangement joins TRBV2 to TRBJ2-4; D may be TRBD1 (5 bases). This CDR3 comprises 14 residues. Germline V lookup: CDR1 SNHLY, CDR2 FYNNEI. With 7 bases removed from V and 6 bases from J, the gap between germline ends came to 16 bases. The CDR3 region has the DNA TGTGCCAGCATTTCTCCTAACAGGATAAACATTCAGTACTTC. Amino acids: CASISPNRINIQYF.

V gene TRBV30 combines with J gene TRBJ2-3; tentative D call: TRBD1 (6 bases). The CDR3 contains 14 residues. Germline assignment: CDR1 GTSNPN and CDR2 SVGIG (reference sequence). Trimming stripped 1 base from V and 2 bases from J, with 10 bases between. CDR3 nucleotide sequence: TGTGCCTGGAGTGCTGGACAGAACACAGATACGCAGTATTTT. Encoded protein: CAWSAGQNTDTQYF.

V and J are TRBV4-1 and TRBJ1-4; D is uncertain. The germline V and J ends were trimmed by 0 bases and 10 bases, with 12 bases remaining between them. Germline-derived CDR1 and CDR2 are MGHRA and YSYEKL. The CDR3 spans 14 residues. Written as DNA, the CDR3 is TGCGCCAGCAGCCAAGAGCCCGGAGCCAGAAAACTGTTTTTT. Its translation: CASSQEPGARKLFF.

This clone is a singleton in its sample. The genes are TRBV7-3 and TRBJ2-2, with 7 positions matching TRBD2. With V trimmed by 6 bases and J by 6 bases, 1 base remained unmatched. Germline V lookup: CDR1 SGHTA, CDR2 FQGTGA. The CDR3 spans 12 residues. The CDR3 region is CASRAGAGELFF. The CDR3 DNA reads TGTGCCAGCAGGGCGGGGGCCGGGGAGCTGTTTTTT.

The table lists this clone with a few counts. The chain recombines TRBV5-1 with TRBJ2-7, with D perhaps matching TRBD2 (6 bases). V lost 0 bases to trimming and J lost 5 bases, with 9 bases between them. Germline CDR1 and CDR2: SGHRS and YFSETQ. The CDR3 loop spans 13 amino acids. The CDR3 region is CASSLEWGDEQYF. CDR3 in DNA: TGCGCCAGCAGCTTGGAGTGGGGGGACGAGCAGTACTTC.

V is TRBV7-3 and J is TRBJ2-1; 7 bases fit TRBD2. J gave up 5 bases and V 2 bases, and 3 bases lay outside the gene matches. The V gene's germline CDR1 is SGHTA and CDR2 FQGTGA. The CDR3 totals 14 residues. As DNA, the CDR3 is TGTGCCAGCAGCTTAGCGGGAGTAAACAATGAGCAGTTCTTC. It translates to CASSLAGVNNEQFF.

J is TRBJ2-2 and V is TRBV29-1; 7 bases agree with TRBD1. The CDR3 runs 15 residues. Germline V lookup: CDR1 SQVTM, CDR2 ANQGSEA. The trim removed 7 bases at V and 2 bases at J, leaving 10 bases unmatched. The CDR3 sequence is CSAIRDRPNTGELFF. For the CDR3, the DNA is TGCAGCGCTATACGGGACAGACCTAACACCGGGGAGCTGTTTTTT.

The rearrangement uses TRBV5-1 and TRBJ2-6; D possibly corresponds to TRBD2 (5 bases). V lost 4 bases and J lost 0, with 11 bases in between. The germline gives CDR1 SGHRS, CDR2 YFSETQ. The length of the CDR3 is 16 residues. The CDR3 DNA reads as TGCGCCAGCAGCGAAGCGGCCAGCTCTGGGGCCAACGTCCTGACTTTC. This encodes CASSEAASSGANVLTF.

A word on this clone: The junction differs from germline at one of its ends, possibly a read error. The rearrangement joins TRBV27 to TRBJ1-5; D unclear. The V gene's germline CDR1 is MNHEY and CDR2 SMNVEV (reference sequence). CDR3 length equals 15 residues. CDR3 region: CASTLSAGGNQPQHF. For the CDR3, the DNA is TGTGCCAGCACTTTATCGGCAGGCGGCAATCAGCCCCAGCATTTT.

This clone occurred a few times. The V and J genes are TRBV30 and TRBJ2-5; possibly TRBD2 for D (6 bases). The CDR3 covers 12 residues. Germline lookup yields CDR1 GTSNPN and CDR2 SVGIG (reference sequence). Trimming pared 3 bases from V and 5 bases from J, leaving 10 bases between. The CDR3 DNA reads TGTGCCTGGAGACAGGCGGGGGAGACCCAGTACTTC. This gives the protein CAWRQAGETQYF.

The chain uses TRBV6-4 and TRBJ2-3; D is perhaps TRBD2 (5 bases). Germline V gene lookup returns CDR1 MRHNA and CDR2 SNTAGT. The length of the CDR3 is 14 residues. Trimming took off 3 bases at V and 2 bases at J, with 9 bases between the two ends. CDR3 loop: CASSEERYTDTQYF. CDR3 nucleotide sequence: TGTGCCAGCAGTGAAGAGCGGTACACAGATACGCAGTATTTT.

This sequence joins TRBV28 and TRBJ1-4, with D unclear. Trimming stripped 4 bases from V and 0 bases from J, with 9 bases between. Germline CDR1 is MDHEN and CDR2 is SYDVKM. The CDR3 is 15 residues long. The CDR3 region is CASSSTDTTNEKLFF. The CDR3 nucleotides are TGTGCCAGCAGTTCCACTGATACAACTAATGAAAAACTGTTTTTT.

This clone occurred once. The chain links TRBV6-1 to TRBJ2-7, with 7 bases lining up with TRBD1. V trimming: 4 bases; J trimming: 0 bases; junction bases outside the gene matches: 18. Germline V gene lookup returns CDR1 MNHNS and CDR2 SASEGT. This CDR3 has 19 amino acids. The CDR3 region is CASSVGRLDRERSSYEQYF. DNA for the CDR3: TGTGCCAGCAGTGTTGGAAGGCTCGACAGGGAAAGGAGCTCCTACGAGCAGTACTTC.